The rows below give T cell receptor beta chains drawn from one sample of a study of blood T cell repertoires in COVID-19. Only in-frame clones appear in the TCRdb table, and some are missing; sequencing was by immunoSEQ multiplex PCR. Of approximately 41,000 clones listed, around 90% are singletons. The source material was peripheral blood. Receptor source: a woman aged 40 to 50 with acute or convalescent COVID-19. Both conserved end residues are part of each CDR3. The order of the fields is CDR3 length, J gene, clone size, V gene, D gene, CDR3 DNA, CDR3 protein. D genes are given only for firm matches. Rows give clone size only sometimes, using once, few, many, or a class for an expanded clone.

cdr3_length: 18
j_call: TRBJ2-7
clone_size: once
v_call: TRBV19
d_call: TRBD2
cdr3_nt: TGTGCCAGTAGCACCGGGAGGCAGGGTGACCGGAGCTCCTACGAGCAGTACTTC
cdr3_aa: CASSTGRQGDRSSYEQYF

cdr3_length: 15
j_call: TRBJ1-4
clone_size: -
v_call: TRBV7-2
d_call: TRBD1
cdr3_nt: TGTGCCAGCAGCTTAGACGGCAGGGGGAATGAAAAACTGTTTTTT
cdr3_aa: CASSLDGRGNEKLFF

cdr3_length: 15
j_call: TRBJ2-1
clone_size: -
v_call: TRBV11-1
d_call: -
cdr3_nt: TGTGCCAGCAGCTTCCGGGCGGGAAACTACAATGAGCAGTTCTTC
cdr3_aa: CASSFRAGNYNEQFF

cdr3_length: 12
j_call: TRBJ2-7
clone_size: few
v_call: TRBV20-1
d_call: -
cdr3_nt: TGCAGTGCTAGTGGGCTTTCCTACGAGCAGTACTTC
cdr3_aa: CSASGLSYEQYF

cdr3_length: 12
j_call: TRBJ2-1
clone_size: -
v_call: TRBV7-9
d_call: -
cdr3_nt: TGTGCCAGCAGCTTAGATCGTTTCAGGGCGCTCTTC
cdr3_aa: CASSLDRFRALF

cdr3_length: 13
j_call: TRBJ1-6
clone_size: -
v_call: TRBV25-1
d_call: -
cdr3_nt: TGTGCCAGCAGTGAACTCAGAAATTCACCCCTCCACTTT
cdr3_aa: CASSELRNSPLHF

cdr3_length: 15
j_call: TRBJ2-5
clone_size: -
v_call: TRBV11-2
d_call: TRBD1
cdr3_nt: TGTGCCAGCAGCTTGGGGACAGGGGGCGGAGAGACCCAGTACTTC
cdr3_aa: CASSLGTGGGETQYF

cdr3_length: 15
j_call: TRBJ2-3
clone_size: -
v_call: TRBV7-7
d_call: -
cdr3_nt: TGTGCTAGCAGCTCTTCCCCGACTCTGCAGCACACGCAGTATTTT
cdr3_aa: CASSSSPTLQHTQYF

cdr3_length: 13
j_call: TRBJ1-1
clone_size: -
v_call: TRBV6-2/TRBV6-3
d_call: -
cdr3_nt: TGTGCCAGCAGTTACTCGACGGGCACTGAAGCTTTCTTT
cdr3_aa: CASSYSTGTEAFF

cdr3_length: 16
j_call: TRBJ2-7
clone_size: -
v_call: TRBV6-5
d_call: TRBD1
cdr3_nt: TGTGCCAGCAGTTCCTGGGGGACAGGGTTCTCCTACGAGCAGTACTTC
cdr3_aa: CASSSWGTGFSYEQYF

cdr3_length: 14
j_call: TRBJ2-5
clone_size: -
v_call: TRBV5-1
d_call: -
cdr3_nt: TGCGCCAGCAGCCCTCTGGGAGGGGGTGAGACCCAGTACTTC
cdr3_aa: CASSPLGGGETQYF

cdr3_length: 15
j_call: TRBJ2-2
clone_size: -
v_call: TRBV2
d_call: TRBD1
cdr3_nt: TGTGCCAGCAGTGATGACAGGGGGCTAACCGGGGAGCTGTTTTTT
cdr3_aa: CASSDDRGLTGELFF

cdr3_length: 11
j_call: TRBJ2-3
clone_size: -
v_call: TRBV20-1
d_call: -
cdr3_nt: TGCAGTGCAGCTGAGGCAGATACGCAGTATTTT
cdr3_aa: CSAAEADTQYF

cdr3_length: 14
j_call: TRBJ1-1
clone_size: -
v_call: TRBV6-1
d_call: TRBD1
cdr3_nt: TGTGCCAGCAGTTTCGACAGGGTAAACACTGAAGCTTTCTTT
cdr3_aa: CASSFDRVNTEAFF

cdr3_length: 15
j_call: TRBJ1-3
clone_size: once
v_call: TRBV6-5
d_call: -
cdr3_nt: TGTGCCAGCAGTTACTCGTCAGGTCCTGGAAACACCATATATTTT
cdr3_aa: CASSYSSGPGNTIYF

cdr3_length: 16
j_call: TRBJ1-5
clone_size: -
v_call: TRBV10-3
d_call: -
cdr3_nt: TGTGCCATCAGTGAGCCGGGGGATGAGAGCAATCAGCCCCAGCATTTT
cdr3_aa: CAISEPGDESNQPQHF

cdr3_length: 16
j_call: TRBJ1-4
clone_size: -
v_call: TRBV19
d_call: -
cdr3_nt: TGTGCCAGTAGTCCCTTTCGGGCAGGGGCAACAGAAAAACTGTTTTTT
cdr3_aa: CASSPFRAGATEKLFF

cdr3_length: 11
j_call: TRBJ2-1
clone_size: -
v_call: TRBV30
d_call: -
cdr3_nt: TGTGCCTGTACATTTTACAATGAGCAGTTCTTC
cdr3_aa: CACTFYNEQFF

cdr3_length: 15
j_call: TRBJ2-2
clone_size: -
v_call: TRBV30
d_call: -
cdr3_nt: TGTGCCTGGAGTGTACACCTAGGAGGCACCGGGGAGCTGTTTTTT
cdr3_aa: CAWSVHLGGTGELFF

cdr3_length: 15
j_call: TRBJ2-2
clone_size: -
v_call: TRBV3-1/TRBV3-2
d_call: TRBD1
cdr3_nt: TGTGCCAGCAGCCAGATGGACAGGGGCAACGGGGAGCTGTTTTTT
cdr3_aa: CASSQMDRGNGELFF

cdr3_length: 15
j_call: TRBJ2-7
clone_size: -
v_call: TRBV7-9
d_call: TRBD1
cdr3_nt: TGTGCCAGCAGCTTCGGACAGGGGGCTCCCTACGAGCAGTACTTC
cdr3_aa: CASSFGQGAPYEQYF

cdr3_length: 15
j_call: TRBJ1-4
clone_size: -
v_call: TRBV7-9
d_call: -
cdr3_nt: TGTGCCAGCAGCTTAGTGGGGGGAGCTAATGAAAAACTGTTTTTT
cdr3_aa: CASSLVGGANEKLFF

cdr3_length: 14
j_call: TRBJ2-7
clone_size: few
v_call: TRBV28
d_call: -
cdr3_nt: TGTGCCAGCAGTCGGGGGTTAACCGGCCACGAGCAGTACTTC
cdr3_aa: CASSRGLTGHEQYF

cdr3_length: 11
j_call: TRBJ1-1
clone_size: -
v_call: TRBV12-3/TRBV12-4
d_call: -
cdr3_nt: TGTGCCAGCAGTTGGACAGACCAAGCTTTCTTT
cdr3_aa: CASSWTDQAFF

cdr3_length: 15
j_call: TRBJ2-2
clone_size: -
v_call: TRBV2
d_call: TRBD2
cdr3_nt: TGTGCCAGCAGTGAAACTAGCGGGAACACCGGGGAGCTGTTTTTT
cdr3_aa: CASSETSGNTGELFF

cdr3_length: 11
j_call: TRBJ1-2
clone_size: -
v_call: TRBV28
d_call: -
cdr3_nt: TGTGCCAGCCAAACTAACTATGGCTACACCTTC
cdr3_aa: CASQTNYGYTF

cdr3_length: 14
j_call: TRBJ2-1
clone_size: -
v_call: TRBV7-8
d_call: -
cdr3_nt: TGTGCCAGCAGCCTCTTTCTCGCGTTGCATGAGCAGTTCTTC
cdr3_aa: CASSLFLALHEQFF

cdr3_length: 15
j_call: TRBJ1-3
clone_size: -
v_call: TRBV7-3
d_call: TRBD1
cdr3_nt: TGTGCCAGCAGCCAACCGGGACAGGGTGAAAACACCATATATTTT
cdr3_aa: CASSQPGQGENTIYF

cdr3_length: 14
j_call: TRBJ1-5
clone_size: -
v_call: TRBV9
d_call: TRBD1
cdr3_nt: TGTGCCAGCAGCCCTACAGGGGCAGATCAGCCCCAGCATTTT
cdr3_aa: CASSPTGADQPQHF

cdr3_length: 16
j_call: TRBJ1-3
clone_size: once
v_call: TRBV18
d_call: -
cdr3_nt: TGTGCCAGCTCACTTCCAGGGTCCGACTCTGGAAACACCATATATTTT
cdr3_aa: CASSLPGSDSGNTIYF

cdr3_length: 16
j_call: TRBJ1-5
clone_size: -
v_call: TRBV3-1/TRBV3-2
d_call: TRBD1
cdr3_nt: TGTGCCAGCAGCCGGACAGGGGACGCCTTCAATCAGCCCCAGCATTTT
cdr3_aa: CASSRTGDAFNQPQHF

cdr3_length: 18
j_call: TRBJ2-3
clone_size: -
v_call: TRBV7-2
d_call: TRBD2
cdr3_nt: TGTGCCAGCAGCTTACGCCCGGGACTAGCGGGGGGGCGCGATACGCAGTATTTT
cdr3_aa: CASSLRPGLAGGRDTQYF

cdr3_length: 13
j_call: TRBJ1-1
clone_size: -
v_call: TRBV6-5
d_call: -
cdr3_nt: TGTGCCAGCAGCTGGGGACATGGCACTGAAGCTTTCTTT
cdr3_aa: CASSWGHGTEAFF

cdr3_length: 15
j_call: TRBJ1-1
clone_size: -
v_call: TRBV19
d_call: -
cdr3_nt: TGTGCCAGTAGTGTACAGGGATTCGAGGACACTGAAGCTTTCTTT
cdr3_aa: CASSVQGFEDTEAFF

cdr3_length: 16
j_call: TRBJ1-4
clone_size: -
v_call: TRBV11-2
d_call: TRBD1
cdr3_nt: TGTGCCAGCAGCTTAGATTGGATTGGGACAGGGGAAAAACTGTTTTTT
cdr3_aa: CASSLDWIGTGEKLFF

cdr3_length: 15
j_call: TRBJ1-4
clone_size: -
v_call: TRBV7-9
d_call: TRBD1
cdr3_nt: TGTGCCAGCAGCGGACAGGGGCGCCGTAATGAAAAACTGTTTTTT
cdr3_aa: CASSGQGRRNEKLFF

cdr3_length: 16
j_call: TRBJ2-1
clone_size: -
v_call: TRBV7-9
d_call: -
cdr3_nt: TGTGCCAGCAGCGCCAAAGCGGGTAAACCTTACAATGAGCAGTTCTTC
cdr3_aa: CASSAKAGKPYNEQFF

cdr3_length: 12
j_call: TRBJ1-1
clone_size: -
v_call: TRBV6-6
d_call: -
cdr3_nt: TGTGCCAGCAGTTACTTATTGTCTGAAGCTTTCTTT
cdr3_aa: CASSYLLSEAFF